Included here is one T cell receptor (beta chain) sequence, with context. Amplification used 60 Vbeta primers and 13 Jbeta primers. Produced via immunoSEQ multiplex PCR; TCRdb's table is partial and in-frame only. Seen here are 80,000 or so clones, roughly 75% observed once, and the top ten hold about 7%. The CDR3 totals 14 residues. This sample is part of a study of cytomegalovirus exposure and HLA in healthy donors. The sequence was obtained from a woman aged 35 to 49 in good health and CMV-seronegative. The rearrangement uses TRBV21-1 and TRBJ1-1; TRBD1 reflects the table's D call only, with no check against the DNA. TRBV21-1 is labeled a pseudogene. The sequencing input was PBMCs. CDR3 nucleotide sequence: TGTGCCAGCAGCAAGACAGGGGCCACTACCGAAGCTTTCTTT. This encodes CASSKTGATTEAFF.